The T cell receptor beta chain described here comes from a study of spatial heterogeneity in lung cancer (dated by TCRdb to the late 2010s). Some background on the complete study: Beta-chain transcripts were consistently detected in greater numbers than alpha-chain transcripts, which likely reflects a higher abundance of beta-chain transcripts. Both alpha and beta chains were TCR-sequenced in around 230 tumor regions, roughly 70 matched nontumor lung samples and roughly 54 PBMC samples obtained at surgery. In non-small cell lung cancer, the study quantitatively compared TCR alpha and beta repertoires across several tumor regions, matched nontumor lung, and blood. Nonsynonymous mutation counts, determined by whole-exome sequencing of tumor tissue, were related to TCR repertoire features. In the raw uncorrected reads, each unique combination of TCR and UMI appeared more than ten times on average.

What the time point label conveys for this sample: sample taken at primary tumor resection. TCR sequencing used whole RNA extracted from tumor and nontumor lung tissue, or from cryopreserved PBMC samples, without cell sorting. Samples were obtained from about 69 patients with early-stage, untreated non-small cell lung cancer from the lung TRACERx cohort. A patient was chosen for TCR sequencing only when enough RNA was available from at least two tumor regions. Before selection, tumor and adjacent nontumor lung specimens were reviewed by a lung pathologist. From its cysteine to its phenylalanine, the CDR3 spans 16 amino acids. The CDR3 DNA has 48 bases and is translated from base 1. CDR1 SNHLY and CDR2 FYNNEI are derived from the germline V gene. The junction shows trimming of 5 bases on V and 4 bases on J, plus 20 bases between the germline ends. Receptor amplification or capture employed 5' RACE. Sequenced using a NextSeq 500. To allow correction of PCR and sequencing errors, the TCR library protocol tagged every TCR cDNA molecule with a unique molecular identifier. The study's own analysis went as follows. TCR identification, UMI-based error correction and CDR3 extraction were all carried out with Decombinator tools. Expanded TCRs were defined as those above a frequency of 2 per 1,000, corresponding to the top 1% of the tumor frequency distribution. Rényi diversity was computed with the R vegan package after subsampling each repertoire 100 times to 5,000 TCRs. CDR3 similarity networks were built from amino acid triplet string-kernel similarity, connecting CDR3s with pairwise similarity above 0.82. TCRdb passed the public sequencing reads through fastp at Q25 and MiXCR, retaining productive beta sequences. Rows are combined by CDR3 protein, so each entry shows the most common genes and DNA. TCRdb, not the original authors, processed these V and J calls. The sample data list about 7,500 distinct CDR3 sequences, and 3% to 4.5% of these were observed just once. Clones ranked in the top ten supply about 23% of the sample.

This clonotype was found many times. Its recognized antigen is unknown. No base quality information exists; no much larger clone differs at one position. The size of this beta chain means little, since it is a stray read in a library made for alpha chains. The investigation overall reported the following: Confirming at a functional level the hypothesis that regional TCRs recognize regional mutations was considered to require additional single-cell paired TCR alpha and beta sequencing.

The rearranged segments are TRBV2 and TRBJ2-5; the D gene is possibly TRBD1 or TRBD2, with 6 bases matching each. The material was normal lung tissue next to the tumor, obtained at surgery. The clonotype comes from a female donor with early-stage non-small cell lung cancer. The CDR3 protein is CASSPAGRGRGETQYF. The DNA reads TGTGCCAGCAGTCCAGCGGGCAGGGGAAGGGGAGAGACCCAGTACTTC. With the portions outside the CDR3 filled from the reference TRBV2 and TRBJ2-5 genes, the complete variable region becomes EPEVTQTPSHQVTQMGQEVILRCVPISNHLYFYWYRQILGQKVEFLVSFYNNEISEKSEIFDDQFSVERPDGSNFTLKIRSTKLEDSAMYFCASSPAGRGRGETQYFGPGTRLLVL.